A selection of T cell receptor beta chains follows, all from one sample in a study of blood T cell repertoires in COVID-19. Method: immunoSEQ multiplex PCR; TCRdb's copy keeps in-frame clones and lacks some. The sample contains roughly 250,000 clones, just under 85% of which appear only once. Sample: peripheral blood. Receptor source: a woman at least 80 years old with acute or convalescent COVID-19. CDR3s include the opening cysteine and the closing phenylalanine or tryptophan. D genes are given only for firm matches. Size is omitted from some rows. Given values are once, few, many or a class for expanded clones.

v_gene,j_gene,abundance,d_gene,CDR3aa,CDR3nt
TRBV7-7,TRBJ2-3,NA,TRBD2,CASSSSTSFRPDTQYF,TGTGCTAGCAGCTCCTCGACTAGCTTCAGACCAGATACGCAGTATTTT
TRBV4-1,TRBJ2-1,NA,NA,CASSQVLRLSYNEQFF,TGCGCCAGCAGCCAAGTTTTAAGACTCTCGTACAATGAGCAGTTCTTC
TRBV5-1,TRBJ1-5,few,NA,CASSLASDSNQPQHF,TGCGCCAGCAGCTTGGCCTCAGATAGCAATCAGCCCCAGCATTTT
TRBV29-1,TRBJ1-1,NA,NA,CSVAHRENTEAFF,TGCAGCGTGGCCCACAGAGAGAACACTGAAGCTTTCTTT
TRBV7-9,TRBJ1-3,NA,TRBD1,CASSQQGLKIRNTIYF,TGTGCCAGCAGCCAACAGGGGCTCAAAATTAGAAACACCATATATTTT
TRBV5-1,TRBJ2-3,NA,TRBD2,CASSLLAGRVDTQYF,TGCGCCAGCAGCTTACTAGCGGGGCGCGTAGATACGCAGTATTTT
TRBV6-2/TRBV6-3,TRBJ2-5,NA,TRBD2,CASSYQGRGAHQTQYF,TGTGCCAGCAGTTATCAGGGGCGGGGGGCCCATCAGACCCAGTACTTC
TRBV5-4,TRBJ2-1,NA,NA,CASSFRGEGNEQFF,TGTGCCAGCAGCTTTCGAGGCGAGGGCAATGAGCAGTTCTTC
TRBV7-8,TRBJ2-1,NA,TRBD2,CASSLVTSGHNEQFF,TGTGCCAGCAGCTTAGTGACTAGCGGTCACAATGAGCAGTTCTTC
TRBV7-2,TRBJ2-5,NA,TRBD1,CASSLGRTGGQETQYF,TGTGCCAGCAGCTTAGGTCGGACAGGGGGCCAAGAGACCCAGTACTTC
TRBV19,TRBJ2-4,NA,TRBD2,CASSRGPAGENIQYF,TGTGCCAGTAGTAGGGGCCCAGCGGGAGAAAACATTCAGTACTTC
TRBV5-1,TRBJ1-4,NA,NA,CASSYGDSATNEKLFF,TGCGCCAGCAGCTACGGAGACAGTGCAACTAATGAAAAACTGTTTTTT
TRBV5-1,TRBJ2-1,NA,TRBD2,CASSAGTSGDNEQFF,TGCGCCAGCAGCGCCGGGACTAGCGGAGACAATGAGCAGTTCTTC
TRBV6-5,TRBJ2-1,NA,TRBD2,CASSYATSGSYNEQFF,TGTGCCAGCAGTTACGCGACTAGCGGCTCCTACAATGAGCAGTTCTTC
TRBV6-5,TRBJ1-2,NA,TRBD1,CASRYTGGGYTF,TGTGCCAGCAGATACACAGGGGGTGGCTACACCTTC
TRBV15,TRBJ1-2,once,NA,CATSRGDSRGYTF,TGTGCCACCAGCAGAGGCGACTCTCGTGGCTACACCTTC
TRBV25-1,TRBJ1-4,NA,NA,CASSESRLGHNEKLFF,TGTGCCAGCAGTGAATCCCGTCTGGGACACAACGAAAAACTGTTTTTT
TRBV6-6,TRBJ2-7,NA,TRBD2,CASSYPTSGNYEQYF,TGTGCCAGCAGTTACCCTACTAGCGGAAACTACGAGCAGTACTTC
TRBV25-1,TRBJ2-1,once,NA,CASSEYRGTYNEQFF,TGTGCCAGCAGTGAATACAGGGGTACATACAATGAGCAGTTCTTC
TRBV7-2,TRBJ2-5,NA,TRBD2,CASSLTSGTGWETQYF,TGTGCCAGCAGCTTGACTAGCGGAACAGGTTGGGAGACCCAGTACTTC
TRBV11-3,TRBJ2-7,NA,NA,CASSLQSGSSYEQYF,TGTGCCAGCAGCTTACAATCAGGAAGCTCCTACGAGCAGTACTTC
TRBV11-3,TRBJ2-5,NA,TRBD2,CASSLGPTSGGQETQYF,TGTGCCAGCAGCTTAGGCCCCACGAGCGGGGGCCAAGAGACCCAGTACTTC
TRBV7-2,TRBJ1-1,NA,NA,CASRGHAYTEAFF,TGTGCCAGCAGGGGACACGCCTACACTGAAGCTTTCTTT
TRBV28,TRBJ1-2,NA,NA,CASSSDYDYGYTF,TGTGCCAGCAGCTCGGACTACGACTATGGCTACACCTTC
TRBV5-1,TRBJ1-1,NA,NA,CASSSYRSDTEAFF,TGCGCCAGCAGCTCTTACAGGTCCGACACTGAAGCTTTCTTT
TRBV4-1,TRBJ1-4,NA,NA,CASSQGAGLNEKLFF,TGCGCCAGCAGCCAAGGGGCGGGACTTAATGAAAAACTGTTTTTT
TRBV19,TRBJ1-2,NA,TRBD1,CASSRQGTHYGYTF,TGTGCCAGTAGCCGACAGGGAACGCACTATGGCTACACCTTC
TRBV28,TRBJ2-7,NA,TRBD2,CARIAGYEQYF,TGTGCCCGGATAGCGGGCTACGAGCAGTACTTC
TRBV3-1/TRBV3-2,TRBJ1-5,NA,NA,CASSQYLAYGNQPQHF,TGTGCCAGCAGCCAGTACCTCGCGTATGGCAATCAGCCCCAGCATTTT